This TCR beta chain emerged from a study of response to subunit inactivated influenza vaccine. Study-level points and caveats: Few new T cells, the authors suggested, are recruited by each seasonal influenza vaccination.

TCRdb re-derived calls from the RT-PCR reads in MiXCR, one entry per CDR3 protein. The sample holds 650,000 to 800,000 distinct CDR3 sequences, approximately 15% seen once. Concerning this clonotype itself: The antigen remains undetermined.

The sequencing used PBMCs from blood, collected 14 days before vaccination. The source is a man aged 45-60 years who received an inactivated influenza vaccine.

In nucleotides, the CDR3 is TGTGCCAGCAAGCCGGGGGGTAGCACAGATACGCAGTATTTT. Amino acid sequence: CASKPGGSTDTQYF. This rearrangement joins TRBV28 to TRBJ2-3; 7 positions agree with TRBD2. V lost 7 bases and J lost 0; bases outside the gene matches: 4. The CDR3 is made up of 14 amino acids. The V gene's germline CDR1 is MDHEN and CDR2 SYDVKM.